The rows below give T cell receptor beta chains drawn from one sample of a study of cytomegalovirus exposure and HLA in healthy donors. Some clones are missing from TCRdb's copy, which holds only in-frame ones; the method was immunoSEQ multiplex PCR. The data show about 120,000 clones, more than 60% seen once. What was sequenced was PBMCs. Receptors were obtained from a woman between 40 and 55 years old in good health and CMV-seropositive. The CDR3 runs from the conserved cysteine through the conserved F or W. Fields, in order: V gene, J gene, clone size, D gene, CDR3 protein, CDR3 DNA. A D gene is named only where the DNA matches it firmly. Clone size is given for some rows only: seen once, a few or many times, or a class if the clone is expanded.

TRBV5-1,TRBJ1-1,NA,TRBD1,CASSRGQGGYTEAFF,TGCGCCAGCAGCCGAGGACAGGGAGGGTACACTGAAGCTTTCTTT
TRBV28,TRBJ2-1,many,TRBD2,CASSPTLAGEGNEQFF,TGTGCCAGCAGTCCCACCTTAGCGGGAGAAGGCAATGAGCAGTTCTTC
TRBV7-7,TRBJ2-2,NA,TRBD2,CASSLTPSGRDGELFF,TGTGCTAGCAGCTTAACGCCTAGCGGGAGGGACGGGGAGCTGTTTTTT
TRBV7-7,TRBJ2-2,NA,TRBD2,CASSAGANTGELFF,TGTGCTAGCAGCGCGGGGGCGAACACCGGGGAGCTGTTTTTT
TRBV10-3,TRBJ2-3,NA,NA,CAISVAAATDTQYF,TGTGCCATCAGTGTAGCAGCGGCCACAGATACGCAGTATTTT
TRBV5-6,TRBJ1-1,NA,TRBD1,CASSGGQGLEAFF,TGTGCCAGCAGCGGGGGACAGGGTCTTGAAGCTTTCTTT
TRBV7-9,TRBJ2-7,once,NA,CASSEQASYEQYF,TGTGCCAGCAGCGAACAGGCTTCCTACGAGCAGTACTTC
TRBV19,TRBJ1-5,NA,NA,CASGWEGIGQPQHF,TGTGCCAGTGGCTGGGAGGGGATCGGTCAGCCCCAGCATTTT
TRBV14,TRBJ2-1,NA,TRBD2,CASSQVPGRGWDEQFF,TGTGCCAGCAGCCAAGTTCCAGGGAGGGGTTGGGATGAGCAGTTCTTC
TRBV15,TRBJ1-1,NA,NA,CATSSGRETEAFF,TGTGCCACCAGCAGCGGCAGGGAAACTGAAGCTTTCTTT
TRBV5-6,TRBJ2-7,NA,NA,CASSLVNRNEQYF,TGTGCCAGCAGCTTGGTTAACAGGAACGAGCAGTACTTC
TRBV9,TRBJ1-3,NA,TRBD1,CASSDRGTDSGNTIYF,TGTGCCAGCAGCGACCGTGGGACAGACTCTGGAAACACCATATATTTT
TRBV2,TRBJ2-7,NA,NA,CASSEAGVEQYF,TGTGCCAGCAGTGAAGCGGGAGTTGAGCAGTACTTC
TRBV6-1,TRBJ1-1,NA,NA,CASSSPPPSLSF,TGTGCCAGCAGTTCTCCCCCCCCAAGCCTCTCCTTT
TRBV5-4,TRBJ2-7,NA,TRBD1,CASSFTTGGEQYF,TGTGCCAGCAGCTTTACGACAGGGGGCGAGCAGTACTTC
TRBV28,TRBJ2-5,NA,TRBD2,CASIGAGTSGREETQYF,TGTGCCAGCATCGGGGCCGGGACTAGCGGGAGGGAAGAGACCCAGTACTTC
TRBV19,TRBJ1-1,NA,TRBD1,CASSLPGTGPNTEAFF,TGTGCCAGTAGTCTCCCGGGGACAGGACCGAACACTGAAGCTTTCTTT
TRBV5-1,TRBJ1-1,NA,NA,CASSLESTGNTEAFF,TGCGCCAGCAGCTTGGAGTCGACAGGGAACACTGAAGCTTTCTTT
TRBV28,TRBJ1-1,NA,TRBD1,CASSYTGTGDLFTEAFF,TGTGCCAGCAGTTATACCGGGACAGGGGACCTTTTCACTGAAGCTTTCTTT
TRBV19,TRBJ2-1,NA,NA,CASSVITGKLYNEQFF,TGTGCCAGTAGCGTCATCACAGGAAAACTCTACAATGAGCAGTTCTTC
TRBV5-1,TRBJ2-7,NA,TRBD1,CASSSGTGSSYEQYF,TGCGCCAGCAGCTCCGGGACAGGCAGCTCCTACGAGCAGTACTTC
TRBV18,TRBJ1-2,NA,TRBD1,CASSPPTGSNYGYTF,TGTGCCAGCTCACCTCCGACAGGGTCAAACTATGGCTACACCTTC
TRBV14,TRBJ2-3,NA,NA,CASSQGPYGFTDTQYF,TGTGCCAGCAGCCAAGGTCCCTACGGGTTCACAGATACGCAGTATTTT
TRBV19,TRBJ1-1,NA,TRBD1,CASSIVGRGSEAFF,TGTGCCAGTAGTATAGTGGGCAGGGGGTCTGAAGCTTTCTTT
TRBV7-9,TRBJ1-2,NA,TRBD1,CASSLGTGVGGSYTF,TGTGCCAGCAGCTTAGGGACAGGCGTCGGAGGGAGCTACACCTTC
TRBV19,TRBJ2-7,NA,TRBD2,CASRHTSGISYEQYF,TGTGCCAGTAGGCACACTAGCGGGATCTCCTACGAGCAGTACTTC
TRBV5-6,TRBJ1-6,NA,NA,CASSYRRGRQPLHF,TGTGCCAGCAGCTATAGGCGGGGCCGGCAACCCCTCCACTTT
TRBV6-5,TRBJ2-7,few,TRBD1,CASSAWTGGYEQYF,TGTGCCAGCAGTGCCTGGACAGGGGGCTACGAGCAGTACTTC
TRBV7-7,TRBJ2-5,few,TRBD2,CASSRRGGGETQYF,TGTGCTAGCAGCCGCCGGGGGGGCGGGGAGACCCAGTACTTC
TRBV2,TRBJ1-5,NA,TRBD1,CASSVPPGQGANQPQHF,TGTGCCAGCAGTGTACCTCCGGGACAGGGCGCAAATCAGCCCCAGCATTTT
TRBV29-1,TRBJ2-2,NA,TRBD2,CSVGRGGASTGELFF,TGCAGCGTGGGCCGCGGGGGGGCTTCAACCGGGGAGCTGTTTTTT
TRBV28,TRBJ1-2,NA,NA,CASRPGGDRYGYTF,TGTGCCAGCAGACCTGGGGGCGATCGGTATGGCTACACCTTC
TRBV7-7,TRBJ2-2,NA,NA,CAVGGTGELFF,TGTGCCGTAGGAGGCACCGGGGAGCTGTTTTTT
TRBV6-1,TRBJ2-5,NA,NA,CASRSQRQETQYF,TGTGCCAGCAGGTCGCAGCGCCAAGAGACCCAGTACTTC
TRBV6-1,TRBJ1-2,few,TRBD1,CASSVGTGNYGYTF,TGTGCCAGCAGTGTGGGGACAGGAAACTATGGCTACACCTTC
TRBV6-5,TRBJ1-1,NA,NA,CASSTIQVTEAFF,TGTGCCAGCAGTACTATACAGGTCACTGAAGCTTTCTTT
TRBV6-5,TRBJ2-3,few,NA,CASSYSVATGTDTQYF,TGTGCCAGCAGTTACTCGGTAGCCACTGGCACAGATACGCAGTATTTT